This T cell receptor beta chain came from a study of OX40 agonist ivuxolimab in advanced cancers. The CDR3 runs 15 residues. The germline gives CDR1 SGHRS, CDR2 YFSETQ. The J segment lost 2 bases and the V segment lost 2 bases, leaving 4 bases of the junction unmatched. Here immunoSEQ multiplex PCR was the method, and the copy in TCRdb shows in-frame clones only, minus some. The sample lists about 31,000 clones; about four fifths were seen once. Material: CD4+ or CD8+ T cells sorted from blood, obtained in a trial of the OX40 agonist ivuxolimab. J is TRBJ2-5 and V is TRBV5-1, with 9 positions matching TRBD1. The clonotype originates from an adult with an advanced solid tumor such as melanoma, head and neck, liver or kidney cancer. The CDR3: CASSFSGTGQETQYF. The CDR3 region has the DNA TGCGCCAGCAGCTTCTCCGGGACAGGGCAAGAGACCCAGTACTTC.